These 19 T cell receptor beta chains came from one sample sequenced in a study of T cell responses to AZD1222 COVID-19 vaccine. Produced via immunoSEQ multiplex PCR; TCRdb's table is partial and in-frame only. The profile shows about 120,000 clones, 85% to 90% of them singletons. The sample was peripheral blood, taken 28 days after the second AZD1222 dose. Source of these receptors: an adult who received the AZD1222 COVID-19 vaccine.

The genes are TRBV7-3 and TRBJ2-1; TRBD2 matches 7 bases. The CDR3 spans 16 residues. The V and J ends lost 3 bases and 0 bases, in that order; junction bases with no gene match: 5. The germline gives CDR1 SGHTA, CDR2 FQGTGA. The CDR3 here is CASSLGGTTSYNEQFF. CDR3 nucleotide sequence: TGTGCCAGCAGCTTGGGGGGGACTACCTCCTACAATGAGCAGTTCTTC.

The chain uses TRBV3-1 (or the pseudogene TRBV3-2) and TRBJ2-7; D remains unclear. The CDR3 is 14 amino acids. Germline CDR1 reads LGHDT; CDR2 reads YNNKEL (reference sequence). The V gene lost 0 bases and the J gene lost 1 base, with 7 bases spanning the gap. The CDR3 nucleotides are TGTGCCAGCAGCCAAGAAGACGGATCCTACGAGCAGTACTTC. Translation: CASSQEDGSYEQYF.

The rearrangement uses TRBV5-1 and TRBJ1-2, with D maybe TRBD1 (6 bases). This CDR3 region has 12 residues. The germline V gene has CDR1 SGHRS and CDR2 YFSETQ. The V end was cut by 1 base, the J end by 13 bases, with 14 bases between. The CDR3 is CASSLNEGEATF. Written as DNA, the CDR3 is TGCGCCAGCAGCTTGAATGAGGGGGAGGCCACCTTC. Supplemented by reference TRBV5-1 and TRBJ1-2, the full variable domain reads KAGVTQTPRYLIKTRGQQVTLSCSPISGHRSVSWYQQTPGQGLQFLFEYFSETQRNKGNFPGRFSGRQFSNSRSEMNVSTLELGDSALYLCASSLNEGEATFGSGTRLTVV.

The V call is TRBV16, the J call TRBJ1-2, with D hard to call. Germline loops: CDR1 KGHSY, CDR2 FQNENV. The CDR3 covers 12 residues. V was shortened by 0 bases and J by 11 bases, with 10 bases between the two germline ends. The CDR3 protein is CASSQSGVRYTF. CDR3 bases: TGTGCCAGCAGCCAATCGGGAGTGCGGTACACCTTC. Together with reference TRBV16 and TRBJ1-2, the CDR3 gives the full variable domain: GEEVAQTPKHLVRGEGQKAKLYCAPIKGHSYVFWYQQVLKNEFKFLISFQNENVFDETGMPKERFSAKCLPNSPCSLEIQATKLEDSAVYFCASSQSGVRYTFGSGTRLTVV.

This clone has a single count. The V call is TRBV7-6, the J call TRBJ1-2; 10 positions match TRBD1. The CDR3 contains 15 residues. Germline lookup yields CDR1 SGHVS and CDR2 FNYEAQ. V was clipped by 4 bases and J by 5 bases; unmatched bases: 7. The CDR3 region has the DNA TGTGCCAGCAGCTCATTCGGACAGGGGGTTTATGGCTACACCTTC. Translation: CASSSFGQGVYGYTF.

The rearrangement uses TRBV28 and TRBJ2-2; TRBD1 aligns across 7 bases. J gave up 1 base and V 2 bases, and 1 base lay outside the gene matches. Germline values: CDR1 MDHEN, CDR2 SYDVKM. The CDR3 spans 15 residues. The CDR3 bases are TGTGCCAGCAGTTTACGGACAGGGAACACCGGGGAGCTGTTTTTT. Encoded protein: CASSLRTGNTGELFF.

The chain has TRBV10-2 and TRBJ2-2; D uncertain. Germline-derived CDR1 and CDR2 are WSHSY and SAAADI. The CDR3 totals 12 residues. Trimming pared 6 bases from V and 6 bases from J, leaving 8 bases between. CDR3 protein: CASRAQSGELFF. In nucleotides, the CDR3 is TGCGCCAGCAGGGCCCAATCCGGGGAGCTGTTTTTT.

This chain connects TRBV27 to TRBJ1-1; tentative D call: TRBD1 (5 bases). The CDR3 is 15 residues long. Germline assignment: CDR1 MNHEY and CDR2 SMNVEV (reference sequence). V was clipped by 2 bases and J by 2 bases, with 12 bases between them. The CDR3 coding sequence is TGTGCCAGCAGTTTACACGGGGGTTCCAACACTGAAGCTTTCTTT. Amino acid sequence: CASSLHGGSNTEAFF.

The J gene is TRBJ2-3, the V gene TRBV7-9, with 8 bases matching TRBD2. Trimming removed 3 bases from V and 2 bases from J; junction bases left unmatched: 10. The CDR3 is 17 residues long. CDR1 SEHNR and CDR2 FQNEAQ come from the germline V gene (reference sequence). CDR3: CASSFLTGGDFTDTQYF. DNA of the CDR3: TGTGCCAGCAGCTTTTTAACGGGAGGGGATTTCACAGATACGCAGTATTTT.

The chain employs TRBV5-1 and TRBJ2-7; TRBD2 matches 10 bases. CDR3 length equals 13 residues. Germline V gene sequence: CDR1 SGHRS, CDR2 YFSETQ. V lost 0 bases to trimming and J lost 6 bases; unmatched junction nucleotides: 0. In nucleotides, the CDR3 is TGCGCCAGCAGCTTGGAGCGGGGGGGCGAGCAGTACTTC. Its protein product is CASSLERGGEQYF.

This sequence joins TRBV27 and TRBJ1-1; D is perhaps TRBD1 (6 bases). The CDR3 loop spans 17 amino acids. V was shortened by 5 bases and J by 0 bases, with 19 bases between the two germline ends. CDR1 MNHEY and CDR2 SMNVEV come from the germline V gene (reference sequence). CDR3 coding DNA: TGTGCCAGCAGTCCCCCCGGGACATTAATGATGAACACTGAAGCTTTCTTT. This translates into CASSPPGTLMMNTEAFF.

Turning to this clone: This sample includes further DNA sequences coding for the same CDR3. This sequence joins TRBV9 and TRBJ1-1; 8 nucleotides match TRBD1. Per germline, CDR1 SGDLS and CDR2 YYNGEE. V lost 4 bases to trimming and J lost 3 bases; unmatched junction nucleotides: 5. CDR3 length equals 14 residues. The CDR3 DNA reads as TGTGCCAGCAGCCTACTGACAGGGGACACTGAAGCTTTCTTT. This sequence encodes CASSLLTGDTEAFF.

This clone was recorded only once. The rearrangement uses TRBV18 and TRBJ1-1; 7 bases map to TRBD1. The germline V gene encodes CDR1 KGHSH and CDR2 LQKENI. V shed 5 bases and J 4 bases; nucleotides not matched to a gene: 7. The CDR3 consists of 14 residues. This CDR3 is CASSVTAGGTEAFF. In nucleotides, the CDR3 is TGTGCCAGCTCAGTAACTGCAGGGGGCACTGAAGCTTTCTTT.

The genes are TRBV14 and TRBJ1-5; D gene ambiguous. Trimming cost V 6 bases and J 1 base, with 7 bases left between them. Germline V CDR1 and CDR2: SGHDN, FVKESK. The CDR3 is made up of 13 amino acids. The CDR3 nucleotides are TGTGCCAGCAGTTTCGACAGCAATCAGCCCCAGCATTTT. This gives the protein CASSFDSNQPQHF.

This sequence joins TRBV19 and TRBJ1-2, with 8 positions matching TRBD1. V trimming: 7 bases; J trimming: 0 bases; junction bases outside the gene matches: 4. The CDR3 covers 14 residues. Germline V gene lookup returns CDR1 LNHDA and CDR2 SQIVND (reference sequence). This CDR3 is CASTRDRTNYGYTF. The DNA of the CDR3 is TGTGCCAGTACGCGGGACAGGACTAACTATGGCTACACCTTC.

The genes are TRBV13 and TRBJ1-6, with D perhaps matching TRBD1 (5 bases). Germline CDR1 and CDR2: PRHDT and FYEKMQ (reference sequence). V was clipped by 3 bases and J by 7 bases, with 7 bases between them. This CDR3 has 13 amino acids. CDR3 DNA sequence: TGTGCCAGCAGCTTCACAGGAAATTCACCCCTCCACTTT. This codes for CASSFTGNSPLHF.

The chain employs TRBV2 and TRBJ1-1; D gene ambiguous. Germline-derived CDR1 and CDR2 are SNHLY and FYNNEI. There are 11 residues in the CDR3. Trimming pared 10 bases from V and 5 bases from J, leaving 11 bases between. The chain's CDR3 is CANQGFTEAFF. In DNA form, the CDR3 reads TGTGCCAACCAAGGGTTTACTGAAGCTTTCTTT.

Notes on this clone: This same CDR3 is encoded by further DNA sequences in the sample. The chain employs TRBV5-1 and TRBJ2-3, with 9 bases that match TRBD1. Germline trimming cut 3 bases from V and 3 bases from J; bases unmatched to any gene: 2. The V gene's germline CDR1 is SGHRS and CDR2 YFSETQ. CDR3 length equals 14 residues. The CDR3 loop reads CASSSGQGTDTQYF. The CDR3 DNA is TGCGCCAGCAGCTCGGGACAGGGTACAGATACGCAGTATTTT.

The V and J genes are TRBV29-1 and TRBJ1-1; D gene unclear. This CDR3 has 11 amino acids. Germline V gene data show CDR1 as SQVTM and CDR2 as ANQGSEA. Trimming stripped 5 bases from V and 1 base from J, with 5 bases between. CDR3 DNA sequence: TGCAGCGTTAGGTCGAACACTGAAGCTTTCTTT. Its translation: CSVRSNTEAFF.